The rows below give T cell receptor beta chains drawn from one sample of a study of OX40 agonist ivuxolimab in advanced cancers. Assay used: immunoSEQ multiplex PCR; TCRdb lists only in-frame clones, some missing. The table includes roughly 89,000 clones, approximately 91% detected once. The source material was CD4+ or CD8+ T cells sorted from blood, sampled in a trial of the OX40 agonist ivuxolimab. These receptors came from an adult with an advanced solid tumor such as melanoma, head and neck, liver or kidney cancer. Each CDR3 is given with its conserved first and last residue. D genes are given only for firm matches. Some rows mark clone size as missing; the rest say once, few, many or name a class of expanded clone.

CDR3 DNA: TGTGCCAGCAGTCTGACAGACCAGAACACTGAAGCTTTCTTT
CDR3 protein: CASSLTDQNTEAFF
V gene: TRBV25-1
J gene: TRBJ1-1
clone size: once
D gene: -

CDR3 DNA: TGTGCCAGCAGAGACAGGGCTAACACTGAAGCTTTCTTT
CDR3 protein: CASRDRANTEAFF
V gene: TRBV7-9
J gene: TRBJ1-1
clone size: -
D gene: TRBD1

CDR3 DNA: TGTGCCAGCAGTTTCTTGGACAGGGGTTATGGCTACACCTTC
CDR3 protein: CASSFLDRGYGYTF
V gene: TRBV28
J gene: TRBJ1-2
clone size: -
D gene: TRBD1

CDR3 DNA: TGTGCCAGCAGCTTAGGCGGGAGGGTCGAGCAGTACTTC
CDR3 protein: CASSLGGRVEQYF
V gene: TRBV7-8
J gene: TRBJ2-7
clone size: -
D gene: TRBD2

CDR3 DNA: TGTGCCACGACCGCGCCCGGCTATGGCTACACCTTC
CDR3 protein: CATTAPGYGYTF
V gene: TRBV10-3
J gene: TRBJ1-2
clone size: -
D gene: -

CDR3 DNA: TGTGCCAGCAGCCGTAGCGGGCAAGTCTGGAATGAGCAGTTCTTC
CDR3 protein: CASSRSGQVWNEQFF
V gene: TRBV11-2
J gene: TRBJ2-1
clone size: -
D gene: TRBD2

CDR3 DNA: TGCGCCAGCAGCTTGGGGGGGACAGGGTCCCAAGAGACCCAGTACTTC
CDR3 protein: CASSLGGTGSQETQYF
V gene: TRBV5-1
J gene: TRBJ2-5
clone size: -
D gene: TRBD1

CDR3 DNA: TGTGCCAGCAGCCAAGACATGGCGGGAACCGGCCGGGAGACCCAGTACTTC
CDR3 protein: CASSQDMAGTGRETQYF
V gene: TRBV4-2
J gene: TRBJ2-5
clone size: -
D gene: -

CDR3 DNA: TGTGCCAGCAGCCTGCTTTTGGGGCCGGATACGCAGTATTTT
CDR3 protein: CASSLLLGPDTQYF
V gene: TRBV5-6
J gene: TRBJ2-3
clone size: -
D gene: -

CDR3 DNA: TGTGCCAGTAGTATCAACGGGAGGGGAAACACCGGGGAGCTGTTTTTT
CDR3 protein: CASSINGRGNTGELFF
V gene: TRBV19
J gene: TRBJ2-2
clone size: -
D gene: TRBD2

CDR3 DNA: TGTGCCAGCAGTTACTCGAGGGGCGGAACCCAGTACTTC
CDR3 protein: CASSYSRGGTQYF
V gene: TRBV6-5
J gene: TRBJ2-5
clone size: few
D gene: -

CDR3 DNA: TGTGCCAGTAGTATCCTAGCGGGAGGGCCATACGAGCAGTACTTC
CDR3 protein: CASSILAGGPYEQYF
V gene: TRBV19
J gene: TRBJ2-7
clone size: -
D gene: TRBD2

CDR3 DNA: TGTGCCAGCTCACCGGGACAGGCGCCCCAAGAGACCCAGTACTTC
CDR3 protein: CASSPGQAPQETQYF
V gene: TRBV18
J gene: TRBJ2-5
clone size: -
D gene: TRBD1

CDR3 DNA: TGTGCCAGCAGCTTCCAATTCGACAATGAGCAGTTCTTC
CDR3 protein: CASSFQFDNEQFF
V gene: TRBV7-7
J gene: TRBJ2-1
clone size: -
D gene: -

CDR3 DNA: TGCAGTGCTAGGGGGCCCTTTGAAGCTTTCTTT
CDR3 protein: CSARGPFEAFF
V gene: TRBV20-1
J gene: TRBJ1-1
clone size: -
D gene: -

CDR3 DNA: TGTGCCAGCAGTGCGCCCCCCGGTGGGGCAGCTGAAGCTTTCTTT
CDR3 protein: CASSAPPGGAAEAFF
V gene: TRBV6-1
J gene: TRBJ1-1
clone size: -
D gene: -

CDR3 DNA: TGTGCCAGCAGTCAAGACAGGGGCCTGGGTGAAGCTTTCTTT
CDR3 protein: CASSQDRGLGEAFF
V gene: TRBV27
J gene: TRBJ1-1
clone size: -
D gene: TRBD1

CDR3 DNA: TGTGCCAGCAGCTTAAGGGGAGGGACTATAAACACTGAAGCTTTCTTT
CDR3 protein: CASSLRGGTINTEAFF
V gene: TRBV7-2
J gene: TRBJ1-1
clone size: few
D gene: -

CDR3 DNA: TGTGCCAGCACCAAGGGGAAGGATGAAAAACTGTTTTTT
CDR3 protein: CASTKGKDEKLFF
V gene: TRBV19
J gene: TRBJ1-4
clone size: -
D gene: -

CDR3 DNA: TGTGCCAGCAGCTTAGAACGTCGGGGCTCCTACAATGAGCAGTTCTTC
CDR3 protein: CASSLERRGSYNEQFF
V gene: TRBV13
J gene: TRBJ2-1
clone size: -
D gene: -

CDR3 DNA: TGTGCCAGCTCACCGGGACAGGGGGCTGGGTACGAGCAGTACTTC
CDR3 protein: CASSPGQGAGYEQYF
V gene: TRBV18
J gene: TRBJ2-7
clone size: -
D gene: TRBD1

CDR3 DNA: TGCGCCATCCTACCTACTAGCGGGAGGGAGCAGTTCTTC
CDR3 protein: CAILPTSGREQFF
V gene: TRBV10-2
J gene: TRBJ2-1
clone size: -
D gene: TRBD2

CDR3 DNA: TGCGCCAGCAGTGAGTTGGGGGCTGGAAACACCATATATTTT
CDR3 protein: CASSELGAGNTIYF
V gene: TRBV10-2
J gene: TRBJ1-3
clone size: -
D gene: -

CDR3 DNA: TGTGCCATCAGTGAACCAGGACGAGGGGCCACAGATACGCAGTATTTT
CDR3 protein: CAISEPGRGATDTQYF
V gene: TRBV10-3
J gene: TRBJ2-3
clone size: -
D gene: -

CDR3 DNA: TGTGCCAGCAGTGGATACCAAGAGACCCAGTACTTC
CDR3 protein: CASSGYQETQYF
V gene: TRBV6-6
J gene: TRBJ2-5
clone size: once
D gene: -

CDR3 DNA: TGTGCCAGCAGTTCCGCCGGGGCAGGGCGAAATGAGCAGTTCTTC
CDR3 protein: CASSSAGAGRNEQFF
V gene: TRBV28
J gene: TRBJ2-1
clone size: -
D gene: -

CDR3 DNA: TGTGCCAGCAGCTTTACACAGAACACTGAAGCTTTCTTT
CDR3 protein: CASSFTQNTEAFF
V gene: TRBV7-9
J gene: TRBJ1-1
clone size: -
D gene: -

CDR3 DNA: TGTGCCAGTAGTATCGAGGGGGCTGTCGGGACTGAAGCTTTCTTT
CDR3 protein: CASSIEGAVGTEAFF
V gene: TRBV19
J gene: TRBJ1-1
clone size: -
D gene: TRBD1